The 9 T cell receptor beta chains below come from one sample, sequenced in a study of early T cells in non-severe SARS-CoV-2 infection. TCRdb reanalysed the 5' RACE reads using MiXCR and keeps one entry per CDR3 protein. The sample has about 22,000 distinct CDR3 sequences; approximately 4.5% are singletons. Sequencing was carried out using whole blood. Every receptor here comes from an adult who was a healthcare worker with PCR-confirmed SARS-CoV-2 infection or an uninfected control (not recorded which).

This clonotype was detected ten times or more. The CDR3 bases are TGTGCCAGCAGTTACTCCGGGTCCTCAAGGGGCAATGAGCAGTTCTTC. As protein: CASSYSGSSRGNEQFF. The genes are TRBV6-6 and TRBJ2-1; D is perhaps TRBD1 (5 bases). This CDR3 is built from 16 residues. V was shortened by 0 bases and J by 6 bases, with 15 bases between the two germline ends. CDR1 and CDR2 (germline): MNHNY, SVGAGI (reference sequence).

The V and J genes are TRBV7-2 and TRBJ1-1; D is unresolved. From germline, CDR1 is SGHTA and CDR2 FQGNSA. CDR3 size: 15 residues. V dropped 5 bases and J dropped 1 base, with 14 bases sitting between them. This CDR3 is CASSRSGLRNTEAFF. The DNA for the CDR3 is TGTGCCAGCAGCCGGTCAGGTCTGAGGAACACTGAAGCTTTCTTT. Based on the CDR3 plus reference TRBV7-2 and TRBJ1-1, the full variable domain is GAGVSQSPSNKVTEKGKDVELRCDPISGHTALYWYRQSLGQGLEFLIYFQGNSAPDKSGLPSDRFSAERTGGSVSTLTIQRTQQEDSAVYLCASSRSGLRNTEAFFGQGTRLTVV.

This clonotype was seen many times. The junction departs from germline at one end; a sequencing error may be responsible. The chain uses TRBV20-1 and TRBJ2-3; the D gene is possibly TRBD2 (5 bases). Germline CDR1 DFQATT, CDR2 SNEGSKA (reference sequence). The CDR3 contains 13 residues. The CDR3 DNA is TGCAGTGCTAGAGATCTTGGGCAGAGAGGGCAGTTTTTT. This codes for CSARDLGQRGQFF.

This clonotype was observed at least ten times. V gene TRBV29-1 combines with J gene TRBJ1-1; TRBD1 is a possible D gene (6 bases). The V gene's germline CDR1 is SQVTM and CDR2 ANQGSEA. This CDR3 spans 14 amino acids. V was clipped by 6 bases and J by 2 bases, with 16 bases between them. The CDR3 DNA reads TGCAGCGTGACAACAGGGCCTTCCAACACTGAAGCTTTCTTT. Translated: CSVTTGPSNTEAFF.

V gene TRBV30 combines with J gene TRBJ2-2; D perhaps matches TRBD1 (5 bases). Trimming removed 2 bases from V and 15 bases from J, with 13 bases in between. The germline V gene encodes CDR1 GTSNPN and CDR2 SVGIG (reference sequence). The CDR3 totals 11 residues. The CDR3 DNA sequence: TGTGCCTGGAGTAAGGCAGGGTCGTTGTTTTTT. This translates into CAWSKAGSLFF.

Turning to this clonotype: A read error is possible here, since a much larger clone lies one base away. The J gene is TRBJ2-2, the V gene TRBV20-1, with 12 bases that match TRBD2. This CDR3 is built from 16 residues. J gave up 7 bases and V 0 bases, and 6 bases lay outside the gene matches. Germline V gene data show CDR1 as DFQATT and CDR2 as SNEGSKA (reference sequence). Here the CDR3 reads CSAREWTSGEVGELFF. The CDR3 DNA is TGCAGTGCTAGAGAATGGACTAGCGGGGAGGTCGGGGAGCTGTTTTTT.

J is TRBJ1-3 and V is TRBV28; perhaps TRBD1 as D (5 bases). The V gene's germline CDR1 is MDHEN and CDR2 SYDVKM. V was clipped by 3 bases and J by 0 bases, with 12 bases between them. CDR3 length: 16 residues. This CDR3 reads CASSLSRGSSGNTIYF. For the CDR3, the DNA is TGTGCCAGCAGTTTGAGTAGGGGCAGCTCTGGAAACACCATATATTTT.

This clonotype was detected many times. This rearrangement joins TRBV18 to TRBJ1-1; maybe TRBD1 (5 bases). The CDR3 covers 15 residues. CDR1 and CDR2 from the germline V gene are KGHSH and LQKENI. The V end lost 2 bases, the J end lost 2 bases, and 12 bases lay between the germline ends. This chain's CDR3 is CASSPLRGENTEAFF. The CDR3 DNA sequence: TGTGCCAGCTCACCATTGAGAGGGGAAAACACTGAAGCTTTCTTT.

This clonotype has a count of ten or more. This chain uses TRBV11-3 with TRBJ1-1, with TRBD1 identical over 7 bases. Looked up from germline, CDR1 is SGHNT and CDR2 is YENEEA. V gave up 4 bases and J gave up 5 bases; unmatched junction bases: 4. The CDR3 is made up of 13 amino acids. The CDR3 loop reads CASSSTGVTEAFF. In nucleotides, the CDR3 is TGTGCCAGCAGCTCTACAGGGGTTACTGAAGCTTTCTTT.